The clone carrying this T cell receptor beta chain was seen many times. Its target is unknown. V lost 0 bases and J lost 0; bases outside the gene matches: 11. From germline, CDR1 is SGHTA and CDR2 FQGNSA. The CDR3 sequence is 19 residues long. The sample comes from a study of CD8 T cells in ankylosing spondylitis. TCRdb re-called the 5' RACE reads with MiXCR, one entry per CDR3 protein. The profile shows fewer than 650,000 distinct CDR3 sequences, about 13% of them singletons. Whole-study findings and limits: Ankylosing spondylitis blood appeared to carry a characteristic TCR beta motif of several highly homologous variants.

The receptor was derived from a male donor with ankylosing spondylitis. The chain uses TRBV7-2 and TRBJ2-3; the match to TRBD2 covers 8 bases. The sequenced sample consisted of blood, either unsorted or a sorted T cell fraction (not recorded which). The CDR3, as DNA: TGTGCCAGCAGCTTAGCGTTTTTGCACGGACTAGCTAGCACAGATACGCAGTATTTT. Encoded protein: CASSLAFLHGLASTDTQYF.